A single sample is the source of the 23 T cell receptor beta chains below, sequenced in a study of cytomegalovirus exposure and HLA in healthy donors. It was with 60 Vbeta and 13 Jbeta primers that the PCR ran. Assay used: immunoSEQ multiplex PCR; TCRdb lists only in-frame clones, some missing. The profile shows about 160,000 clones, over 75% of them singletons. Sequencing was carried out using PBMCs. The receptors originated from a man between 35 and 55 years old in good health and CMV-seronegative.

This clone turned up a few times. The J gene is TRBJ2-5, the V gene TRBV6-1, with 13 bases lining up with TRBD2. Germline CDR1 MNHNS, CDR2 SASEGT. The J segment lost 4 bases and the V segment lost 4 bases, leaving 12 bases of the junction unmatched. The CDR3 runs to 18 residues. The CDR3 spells CASSGTSGGAWPGETQYF. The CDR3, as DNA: TGTGCCAGCAGTGGCACTAGCGGGGGGGCCTGGCCCGGAGAGACCCAGTACTTC.

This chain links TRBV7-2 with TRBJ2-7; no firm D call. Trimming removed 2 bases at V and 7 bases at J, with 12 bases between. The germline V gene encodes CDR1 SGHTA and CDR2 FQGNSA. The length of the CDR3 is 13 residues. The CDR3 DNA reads TGTGCCAGCAGCTTATCTGTCCCTCGGGAGCAGTACTTC. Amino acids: CASSLSVPREQYF.

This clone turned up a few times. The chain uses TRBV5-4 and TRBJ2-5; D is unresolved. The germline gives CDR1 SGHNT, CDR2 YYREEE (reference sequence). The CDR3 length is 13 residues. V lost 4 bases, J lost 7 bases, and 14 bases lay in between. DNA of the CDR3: TGTGCCAGCAGCCGCGTCACTTCGGGGACCCAGTACTTC. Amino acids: CASSRVTSGTQYF.

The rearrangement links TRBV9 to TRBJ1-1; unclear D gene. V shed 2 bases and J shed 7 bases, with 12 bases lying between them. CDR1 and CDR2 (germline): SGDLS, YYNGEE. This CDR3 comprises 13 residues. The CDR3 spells CASSVLSVGEAFF. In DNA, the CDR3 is TGTGCCAGCAGCGTCTTGTCAGTTGGTGAAGCTTTCTTT.

The CDR3 loop is CASSRGTSGANTGELFF. CDR3 nucleotide sequence: TGTGCCAGCAGTCGCGGGACTAGCGGAGCGAACACCGGGGAGCTGTTTTTT. The chain carries TRBV27 and TRBJ2-2; 11 bases are shared with TRBD2. CDR3 length: 17 amino acids. Germline CDR1 and CDR2: MNHEY and SMNVEV (reference sequence). After removal of 5 bases from V and 0 bases from J, the junction contained 5 bases not matched to a gene.

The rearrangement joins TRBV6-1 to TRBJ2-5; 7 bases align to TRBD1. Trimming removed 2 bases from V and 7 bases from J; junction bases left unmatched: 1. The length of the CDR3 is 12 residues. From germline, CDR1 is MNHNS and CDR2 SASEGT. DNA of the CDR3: TGTGCCAGCAGTGAATACAGGGGGACCCAGTACTTC. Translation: CASSEYRGTQYF.

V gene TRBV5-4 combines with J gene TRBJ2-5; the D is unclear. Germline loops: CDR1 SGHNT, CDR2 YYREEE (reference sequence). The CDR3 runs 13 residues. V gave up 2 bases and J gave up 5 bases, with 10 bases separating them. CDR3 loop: CASSFFPSETQYF. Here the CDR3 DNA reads TGTGCCAGCAGCTTCTTTCCTTCGGAGACCCAGTACTTC.

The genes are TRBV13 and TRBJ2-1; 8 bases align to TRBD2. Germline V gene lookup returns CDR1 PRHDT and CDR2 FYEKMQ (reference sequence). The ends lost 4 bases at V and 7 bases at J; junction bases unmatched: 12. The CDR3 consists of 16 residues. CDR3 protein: CASSWGAGGDRNEQFF. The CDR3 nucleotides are TGTGCCAGCAGCTGGGGGGCGGGGGGAGACAGGAATGAGCAGTTCTTC.

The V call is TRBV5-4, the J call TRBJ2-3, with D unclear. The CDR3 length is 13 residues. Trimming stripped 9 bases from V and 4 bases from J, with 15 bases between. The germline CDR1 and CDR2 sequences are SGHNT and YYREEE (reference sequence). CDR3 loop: CATAVPEADTQYF. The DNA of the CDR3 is TGTGCCACCGCGGTACCGGAAGCAGATACGCAGTATTTT. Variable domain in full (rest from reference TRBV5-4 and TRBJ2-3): ETGVTQSPTHLIKTRGQQVTLRCSSQSGHNTVSWYQQALGQGPQFIFQYYREEENGRGNFPPRFSGLQFPNYSSELNVNALELDDSALYLCATAVPEADTQYFGPGTRLTVL.

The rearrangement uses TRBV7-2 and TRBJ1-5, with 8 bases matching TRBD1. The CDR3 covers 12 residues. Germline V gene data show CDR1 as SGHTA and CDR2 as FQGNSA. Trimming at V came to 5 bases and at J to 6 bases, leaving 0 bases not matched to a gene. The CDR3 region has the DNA TGTGCCAGCAGCCAGGGGGCTCAGCCCCAGCATTTT. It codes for CASSQGAQPQHF.

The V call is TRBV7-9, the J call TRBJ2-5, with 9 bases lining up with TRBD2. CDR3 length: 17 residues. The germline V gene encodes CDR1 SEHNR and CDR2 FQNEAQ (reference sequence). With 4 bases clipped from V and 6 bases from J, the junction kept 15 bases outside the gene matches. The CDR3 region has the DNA TGTGCCAGCAGCTCTTTCAATTCCGGGACTAGCAGACAGACCCAGTACTTC. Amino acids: CASSSFNSGTSRQTQYF.

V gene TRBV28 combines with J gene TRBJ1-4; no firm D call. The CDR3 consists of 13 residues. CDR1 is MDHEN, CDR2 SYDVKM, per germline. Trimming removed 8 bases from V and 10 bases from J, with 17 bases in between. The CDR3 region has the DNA TGTGCCAGCTACCAACGCGGGGTTGGAAAACTGTTTTTT. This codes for CASYQRGVGKLFF.

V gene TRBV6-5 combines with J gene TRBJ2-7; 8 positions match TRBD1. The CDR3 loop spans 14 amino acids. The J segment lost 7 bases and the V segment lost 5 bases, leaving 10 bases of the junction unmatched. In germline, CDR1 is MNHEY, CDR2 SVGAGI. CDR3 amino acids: CASSPRQGMREQYF. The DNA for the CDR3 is TGTGCCAGCAGTCCGCGACAGGGGATGCGAGAGCAGTACTTC.

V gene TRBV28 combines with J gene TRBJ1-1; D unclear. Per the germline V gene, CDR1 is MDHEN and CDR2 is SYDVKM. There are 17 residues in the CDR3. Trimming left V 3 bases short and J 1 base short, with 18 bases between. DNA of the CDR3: TGTGCCAGCAGTTTCCCCTTCGACCGTGACTGGAACACTGAAGCTTTCTTT. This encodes CASSFPFDRDWNTEAFF.

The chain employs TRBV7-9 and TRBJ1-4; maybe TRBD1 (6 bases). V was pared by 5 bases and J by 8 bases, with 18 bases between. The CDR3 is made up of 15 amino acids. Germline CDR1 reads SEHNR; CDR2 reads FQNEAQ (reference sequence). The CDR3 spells CASSASQGLGEKLFF. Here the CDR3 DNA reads TGTGCCAGCAGCGCCTCACAGGGCTTGGGGGAAAAACTGTTTTTT.

The CDR3 sequence is CASSFSHLDRGETQYF. In DNA form, the CDR3 reads TGTGCCAGTAGTTTTTCTCACCTGGACAGGGGAGAGACCCAGTACTTC. J is TRBJ2-5 and V is TRBV19; 9 nucleotides line up with TRBD1. J lost 4 bases, V lost 5 bases, and 11 bases had no gene match. Germline V gene data show CDR1 as LNHDA and CDR2 as SQIVND (reference sequence). This CDR3 comprises 16 residues.

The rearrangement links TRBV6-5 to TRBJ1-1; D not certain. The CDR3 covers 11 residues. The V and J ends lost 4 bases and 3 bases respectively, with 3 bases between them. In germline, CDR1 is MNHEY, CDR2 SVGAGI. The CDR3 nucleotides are TGTGCCAGCAGTTCTTACACTGAAGCTTTCTTT. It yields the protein CASSSYTEAFF.

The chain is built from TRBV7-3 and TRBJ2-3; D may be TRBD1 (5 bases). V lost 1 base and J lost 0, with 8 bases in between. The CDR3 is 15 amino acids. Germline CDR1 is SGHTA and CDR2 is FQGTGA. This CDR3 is CASSLNDRSTDTQYF. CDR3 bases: TGTGCCAGCAGCTTAAACGACAGAAGCACAGATACGCAGTATTTT.

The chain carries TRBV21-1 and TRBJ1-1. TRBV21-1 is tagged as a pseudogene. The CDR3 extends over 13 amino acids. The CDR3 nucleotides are TGTGCCAGCAACTACACCGACTACACTGAAGCTTTCTTT. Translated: CASNYTDYTEAFF.

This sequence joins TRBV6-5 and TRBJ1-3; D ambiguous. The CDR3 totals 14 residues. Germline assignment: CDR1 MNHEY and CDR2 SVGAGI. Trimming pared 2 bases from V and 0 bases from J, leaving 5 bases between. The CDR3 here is CASSYMSSGNTIYF. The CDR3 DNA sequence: TGTGCCAGCAGTTACATGAGCTCTGGAAACACCATATATTTT.

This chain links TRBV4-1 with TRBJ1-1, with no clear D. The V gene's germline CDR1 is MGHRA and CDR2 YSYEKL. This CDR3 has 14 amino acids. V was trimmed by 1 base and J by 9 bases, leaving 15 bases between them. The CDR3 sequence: CASSQANFKSKAFF. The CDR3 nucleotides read TGCGCCAGCAGCCAAGCCAATTTTAAGAGTAAAGCTTTCTTT.

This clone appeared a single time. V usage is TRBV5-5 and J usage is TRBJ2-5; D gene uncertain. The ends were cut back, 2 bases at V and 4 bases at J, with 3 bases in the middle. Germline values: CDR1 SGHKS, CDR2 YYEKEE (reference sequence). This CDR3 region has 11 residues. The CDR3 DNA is TGTGCCAGCAGCTTCAGAGAGACCCAGTACTTC. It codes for CASSFRETQYF.

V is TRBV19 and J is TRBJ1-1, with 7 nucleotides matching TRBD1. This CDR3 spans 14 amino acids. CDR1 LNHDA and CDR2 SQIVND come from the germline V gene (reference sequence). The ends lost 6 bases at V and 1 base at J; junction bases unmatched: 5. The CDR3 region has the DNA TGTGCCAGTAGAACCGGGACAGAGAACACTGAAGCTTTCTTT. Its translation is CASRTGTENTEAFF. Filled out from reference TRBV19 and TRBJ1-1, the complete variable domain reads DGGITQSPKYLFRKEGQNVTLSCEQNLNHDAMYWYRQDPGQGLRLIYYSQIVNDFQKGDIAEGYSVSREKKESFPLTVTSAQKNPTAFYLCASRTGTENTEAFFGQGTRLTVV.